The clone carrying this T cell receptor beta chain was detected only a few times. This sample stems from a study of blood T cell repertoires in COVID-19. Across the whole study: Specimens from acute and convalescent COVID-19 originated in the United States, Italy and Spain.

Original methodology: Amplification of reference gene primers provided the estimated nucleated cell counts. Assay: immunoSEQ multiplex PCR; the TCRdb copy retains only in-frame clones and omits some. V and J calls and clone size are copied from that table; D and trimming were computed from the DNA. This table has tens of thousands of clones, 88% appearing once. Germline V gene lookup returns CDR1 SGHRS and CDR2 YFSETQ. Trimming pared 0 bases from V and 9 bases from J, leaving 10 bases between. The CDR3 sequence is 14 residues long. This receptor was identified in a man over 45 with active COVID-19. The chain links TRBV5-1 to TRBJ1-6, with no clear D. The sample taken for sequencing was peripheral blood. CDR3: CASSLAYLGSPLHF. CDR3 nucleotide sequence: TGCGCCAGCAGCTTGGCCTACCTTGGTTCACCCCTCCACTTT.